The T cell receptor (beta chain) described here comes from a study of T-cell memory formation after mild COVID-19. The germline V and J ends were trimmed by 0 bases and 0 bases, with 8 bases remaining between them. The CDR3 totals 16 residues. TCRdb itself ran the 5' RACE reads through MiXCR, one entry per CDR3 protein. The sample holds roughly 600,000 distinct CDR3 sequences, roughly 18% seen once. Sequencing was carried out using PBMCs or a T cell subset sorted from them (not recorded which). The origin of this receptor is an adult woman who had mild COVID-19 (a few samples of this study predate the infection). Cell type and time point are not known. The chain has TRBV12-3 or TRBV12-4 and TRBJ2-2, with no clear D. The CDR3 bases are TGTGCCAGCAGTTTAGCTGGGCGGACGAACACCGGGGAGCTGTTTTTT. As protein: CASSLAGRTNTGELFF.